The 16 T cell receptor beta chains presented below share a single source sample, sequenced in a study of CD8 T cells in ankylosing spondylitis. Study findings and constraints: Ankylosing spondylitis blood appeared to be characterized by a TCR beta motif of eight or nine highly homologous variants.

Their antigen targets remain unknown. TCRdb fed the 5' RACE reads into MiXCR, producing one record per CDR3 protein. This sample yields 350,000 to 450,000 distinct CDR3 sequences, of which about 24% are seen a single time; 0.75% to 0.9% belongs to the top ten. The sample consisted of blood, either unsorted or a sorted T cell fraction (not recorded which). Every receptor here comes from a male donor with ankylosing spondylitis.

This clonotype was seen once. The chain links TRBV20-1 to TRBJ1-2, with D hard to call. V lost 6 bases and J lost 2, with 10 bases in between. The CDR3 extends over 12 amino acids. The germline CDR1 and CDR2 sequences are DFQATT and SNEGSKA (reference sequence). The chain's CDR3 is CSARPNNYGYTF. The CDR3 DNA follows: TGCAGTGCCAGACCCAACAACTATGGCTACACCTTC.

This clonotype occurred a few times. The chain uses TRBV12-3 or TRBV12-4 and TRBJ2-2; 9 nucleotides agree with TRBD1. With V trimmed by 6 bases and J by 4 bases, 3 bases remained unmatched. CDR3 length: 14 residues. CDR3 loop: CASRQGASTGELFF. CDR3 DNA sequence: TGTGCCAGCAGACAGGGGGCGTCCACCGGGGAGCTGTTTTTT.

V and J are TRBV12-5 and TRBJ2-3; D is uncertain. Germline CDR1 and CDR2: LGHNT and FRNRAP. V was trimmed by 6 bases and J by 6 bases, leaving 7 bases between them. This CDR3 comprises 11 residues. This chain's CDR3 is CASGYGDTQYF. In DNA form, the CDR3 reads TGTGCTAGTGGCTACGGGGATACGCAGTATTTT.

The gene calls are TRBV18 and TRBJ1-4, with a possible D match to TRBD1 (6 bases). The germline CDR1 and CDR2 sequences are KGHSH and LQKENI. The length of the CDR3 is 15 residues. V was trimmed by 1 base and J by 4 bases, leaving 10 bases between them. CDR3 residues: CASSPRQGINEKLFF. CDR3 in DNA: TGTGCCAGCTCACCACGGCAGGGGATTAATGAAAAACTGTTTTTT.

This clonotype came up a few times. V usage is TRBV6-2 or TRBV6-3 and J usage is TRBJ2-7, with D unresolved. The CDR3 runs to 14 residues. Germline V gene lookup returns CDR1 MNHEY and CDR2 SVGEGT. The ends were cut back, 5 bases at V and 1 base at J, with 12 bases in the middle. CDR3 nucleotides: TGTGCCAGCAGTCGCTTTTTAGGTTCCTACGAGCAGTACTTC. The encoded protein is CASSRFLGSYEQYF.

In this sample, this clonotype turned up a few times. The chain has TRBV7-2 and TRBJ2-3; D might be TRBD1 (6 bases). CDR1 is SGHTA and CDR2 is FQGNSA in the germline V gene. The CDR3 is 15 residues long. Trimming took 5 bases from V and 4 from J, leaving 16 bases between them. CDR3 nucleotides: TGTGCCAGCAGCCCACAGGGCCCTATCCCAGATACGCAGTATTTT. Amino acids: CASSPQGPIPDTQYF.

This clonotype showed up just a few times. The chain recombines TRBV7-2 with TRBJ2-1; TRBD2 might be the D (5 bases). Germline V CDR1 and CDR2: SGHTA, FQGNSA. V lost 4 bases to trimming and J lost 6 bases, with 16 bases between them. This CDR3 is built from 15 residues. The CDR3 DNA sequence: TGTGCCAGCAGCTCGACTTCTGGGAGAGTCAATGAGCAGTTCTTC. This gives the protein CASSSTSGRVNEQFF.

The chain carries TRBV11-2 and TRBJ2-1; D may be TRBD1 or TRBD2 (5 bases each). The germline gives CDR1 SGHAT, CDR2 FQNNGV. The CDR3 loop spans 14 amino acids. Trimming shortened V by 2 bases and J by 6 bases, and 11 bases separated the two germline ends. DNA of the CDR3: TGTGCCAGCAGCTTAAGGGGCGGACTCAATGAGCAGTTCTTC. This gives the protein CASSLRGGLNEQFF.

The chain has TRBV7-2 and TRBJ1-2; D possibly corresponds to TRBD1 (5 bases). CDR1 is SGHTA, CDR2 FQGNSA, per germline. The length of the CDR3 is 15 residues. Trimming removed 5 bases from V and 3 bases from J, with 16 bases in between. This chain's CDR3 is CASSPIWGSDYGYTF. CDR3 nucleotides: TGTGCCAGCAGCCCTATCTGGGGGAGTGACTATGGCTACACCTTC.

The J gene is TRBJ2-2, the V gene TRBV30; TRBD2 matches at 9 bases. Germline values: CDR1 GTSNPN, CDR2 SVGIG (reference sequence). This CDR3 has 20 amino acids. The V segment lost 2 bases and the J segment 1 base; nucleotides outside the gene matches: 17. The CDR3 loop reads CAWSWKGGGRAIWNTGELFF. CDR3 nucleotides: TGTGCCTGGAGTTGGAAAGGTGGCGGGAGGGCCATTTGGAACACCGGGGAGCTGTTTTTT.

This clonotype was seen a few times. The chain has TRBV12-3 or TRBV12-4 and TRBJ2-1; D may be TRBD1 (6 bases). The CDR3 extends over 17 amino acids. V was clipped by 6 bases and J by 5 bases, with 23 bases between them. In DNA, the CDR3 is TGTGCCAGCAGGATTCCAGGGGCCGCCTGGGACAACAATGAGCAGTTCTTC. It specifies CASRIPGAAWDNNEQFF.

This clonotype was observed a few times. The rearrangement joins TRBV3-1 to TRBJ2-5, with a possible D match to TRBD2 (5 bases). The germline CDR1 and CDR2 sequences are LGHDT and YNNKEL (reference sequence). The CDR3 extends over 14 amino acids. Trimming took 0 bases from V and 6 from J, leaving 11 bases between them. The CDR3 nucleotides read TGTGCCAGCAGCCAAGATCTGGGAGTCAAGACCCAGTACTTC. It encodes CASSQDLGVKTQYF.

This clonotype was seen more than once but under ten times. The chain links TRBV12-3 or TRBV12-4 to TRBJ2-7; TRBD1 is a possible D gene (5 bases). Trimming cost V 8 bases and J 2 bases, with 19 bases left between them. There are 15 residues in the CDR3. CDR3 in DNA: TGTGCCAGCCAATCCGGACATCGGCCCACCTACGAGCAGTACTTC. Its protein product is CASQSGHRPTYEQYF.

The chain couples TRBV11-2 to TRBJ2-1; D unresolved. The CDR3 consists of 15 residues. The germline V gene encodes CDR1 SGHAT and CDR2 FQNNGV. Trimming pared 0 bases from V and 0 bases from J, leaving 6 bases between. The CDR3 is CASSLEGPSYNEQFF. CDR3 DNA sequence: TGTGCCAGCAGCTTAGAGGGCCCCTCCTACAATGAGCAGTTCTTC.

This clonotype was detected a few times. The chain recombines TRBV15 with TRBJ2-6; D not certain. The V end was cut by 2 bases, the J end by 0 bases, with 5 bases between. CDR3 length: 15 residues. CDR1 LNHNV and CDR2 YYDKDF come from the germline V gene (reference sequence). The CDR3 region is CATSRQASGANVLTF. CDR3 sequence (DNA): TGTGCCACCAGCAGACAGGCCTCTGGGGCCAACGTCCTGACTTTC.

This clonotype was seen ten or more times. The rearrangement uses TRBV24-1 and TRBJ1-5; 7 bases match TRBD1. The CDR3 consists of 16 residues. CDR1 is KGHDR and CDR2 is SFDVKD in the germline V gene. Trimming removed 2 bases from V and 2 bases from J; junction bases left unmatched: 5. The CDR3 loop reads CATSDSSGTGNQPQHF. In DNA form, the CDR3 reads TGTGCCACCAGTGATTCATCCGGGACAGGCAATCAGCCCCAGCATTTT.